Sequencing of this T cell receptor (gamma chain) was carried out in a study of Vδ1+ human thymocytes. General study points: Highly polyclonal TRG and TRD repertoires with Gaussian CDR3 length distributions appeared in thymus.

Extracted RNA was reverse transcribed into cDNA. The CDR3 regions were amplified by multiplex PCR from V-gene primers to a constant-region primer. TCRdb reanalysed the multiplex PCR reads with CATT. The sample lists tens of thousands of gamma-chain clones, around 21% occurring once. A word on this clone: Its antigen remains unknown.

Germline V CDR1 and CDR2: EGSTGY, YDSYTSSV. There are 13 residues in the CDR3. V lost 4 bases and J lost 8; bases outside the gene matches: 11. Sequenced input: Vdelta1+ gamma-delta thymocytes from the thymus. The subset was: FACS-sorted CD3+ TCRalphabeta- TCRVdelta1+ TCRVdelta2- thymocytes. The sequence was obtained from a girl in the first two years of life who had congenital heart surgery. V is TRGV4 and J is TRGJ1 or TRGJ2. CDR3 nucleotides: TGTGCCACCTGGGACGGGCTGTGGGATAAGAAACTCTTT. Protein: CATWDGLWDKKLF.